One and the same sample provided the 9 T cell receptor beta chains below, sequenced in a study of blood T cell repertoires in COVID-19. Sequencing was performed with immunoSEQ multiplex PCR; in TCRdb, only in-frame clones are kept and a portion is missing. The sample carries 150,000 or so clones, approximately 80% recorded once. Source material: PBMCs or T cells enriched from blood (not recorded which). All receptors come from a man between 45 and 60 years old who had recovered from COVID-19.

This clone was counted once. The rearrangement joins TRBV6-2 or TRBV6-3 to TRBJ2-7, with 7 bases lining up with TRBD1. CDR1 and CDR2 (germline): MNHEY, SVGEGT. The V and J ends lost 0 bases and 0 bases, in that order; junction bases with no gene match: 11. This CDR3 has 18 residues. CDR3 nucleotide sequence: TGTGCCAGCAGTTACTCGAGATCCGGGACAGAGAGCTCCTACGAGCAGTACTTC. This encodes CASSYSRSGTESSYEQYF.

V usage is TRBV6-5 and J usage is TRBJ2-1; 8 bases fit TRBD1. The germline gives CDR1 MNHEY, CDR2 SVGAGI. Unmatched junction bases numbered 5, after V lost 6 bases and J lost 10 bases. The CDR3 sequence is 12 residues long. CDR3 amino acids: CASSLDRVEQFF. The CDR3 DNA is TGTGCCAGCAGCCTGGACAGGGTCGAGCAGTTCTTC.

This clone was seen only a few times. V gene TRBV24-1 combines with J gene TRBJ2-1, with 10 bases matching TRBD1. Germline V gene data show CDR1 as KGHDR and CDR2 as SFDVKD. Unmatched junction bases numbered 14, after V lost 3 bases and J lost 1 base. The CDR3 length is 20 residues. The CDR3 region has the DNA TGTGCCACCAGTGATCGTTCGACGGGACAGGGGACCCATTCCTACAATGAGCAGTTCTTC. Amino acid sequence: CATSDRSTGQGTHSYNEQFF.

The V and J genes are TRBV2 and TRBJ1-2; 8 bases are shared with TRBD1. CDR1 is SNHLY and CDR2 is FYNNEI in the germline V gene. V trimming: 6 bases; J trimming: 4 bases; junction bases outside the gene matches: 7. The CDR3 extends over 14 amino acids. CDR3 nucleotides: TGTGCCAGCAGCGAGCGGACAGGGTTCTATGGCTACACCTTC. Its protein product is CASSERTGFYGYTF.

This clone turned up a few times. The V call is TRBV7-9, the J call TRBJ2-4, with D tentatively TRBD2 (6 bases). This CDR3 contains 14 residues. V was clipped by 5 bases and J by 8 bases, with 16 bases between them. Germline loops: CDR1 SEHNR, CDR2 FQNEAQ (reference sequence). The CDR3: CASSSPTRSDIQYF. The CDR3 coding sequence is TGTGCCAGCAGCAGCCCGACTAGATCAGACATTCAGTACTTC.

This clone was counted between two and nine times. J is TRBJ1-1 and V is TRBV7-2, with D maybe TRBD1 (5 bases). V lost 2 bases, J lost 0 bases, and 19 bases lay in between. The CDR3 extends over 18 amino acids. Germline lookup yields CDR1 SGHTA and CDR2 FQGNSA. CDR3 bases: TGTGCCAGCAGCTTAATCAGGGTTGGCAGGACCATGAACACTGAAGCTTTCTTT. Residues: CASSLIRVGRTMNTEAFF.

The V and J genes are TRBV2 and TRBJ2-3; TRBD1 might be the D (6 bases). The V end was cut by 4 bases, the J end by 1 base, with 9 bases between. The CDR3 totals 14 residues. The germline gives CDR1 SNHLY, CDR2 FYNNEI. CDR3 sequence (DNA): TGTGCCAGCAGTGTCAGGGGTGGCACAGATACGCAGTATTTT. Protein sequence: CASSVRGGTDTQYF.

This sequence joins TRBV5-6 and TRBJ1-6, with TRBD1 matching over 7 bases. Germline V gene sequence: CDR1 SGHDT, CDR2 YYEEEE. V shed 3 bases and J 7 bases; nucleotides not matched to a gene: 10. The CDR3 is 16 amino acids. CDR3 coding DNA: TGTGCCAGCAGCTCTCGGACAGGTCGTTTAAATTCACCCCTCCACTTT. Translation gives CASSSRTGRLNSPLHF.

V usage is TRBV28 and J usage is TRBJ1-6; 9 positions agree with TRBD1. Trimming removed 3 bases from V and 10 bases from J; junction bases left unmatched: 10. The CDR3 extends over 16 amino acids. From germline, CDR1 is MDHEN and CDR2 SYDVKM. The CDR3 is CASSFEIGTGSSPLHF. Written as DNA, the CDR3 is TGTGCCAGCAGTTTCGAAATAGGGACAGGGTCCTCACCCCTCCACTTT. Complete variable domain (other parts from reference TRBV28 and TRBJ1-6): DVKVTQSSRYLVKRTGEKVFLECVQDMDHENMFWYRQDPGLGLRLIYFSYDVKMKEKGDIPEGYSVSREKKERFSLILESASTNQTSMYLCASSFEIGTGSSPLHFGNGTRLTVT.